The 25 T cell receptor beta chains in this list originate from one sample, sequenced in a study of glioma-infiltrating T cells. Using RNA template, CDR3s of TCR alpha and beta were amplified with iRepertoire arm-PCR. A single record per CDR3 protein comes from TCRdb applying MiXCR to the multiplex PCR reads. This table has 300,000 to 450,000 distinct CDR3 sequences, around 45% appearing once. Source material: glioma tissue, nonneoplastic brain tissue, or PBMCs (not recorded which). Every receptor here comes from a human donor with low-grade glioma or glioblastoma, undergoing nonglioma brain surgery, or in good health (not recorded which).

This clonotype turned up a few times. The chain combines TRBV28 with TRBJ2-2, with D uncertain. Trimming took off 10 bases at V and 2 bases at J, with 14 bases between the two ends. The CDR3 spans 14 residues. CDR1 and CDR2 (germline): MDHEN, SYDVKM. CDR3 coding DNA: TGTGCCACGGTCCCCTCCTTTAACACCGGGGAGCTGTTTTTT. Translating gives CATVPSFNTGELFF. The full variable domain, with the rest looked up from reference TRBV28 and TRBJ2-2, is DVKVTQSSRYLVKRTGEKVFLECVQDMDHENMFWYRQDPGLGLRLIYFSYDVKMKEKGDIPEGYSVSREKKERFSLILESASTNQTSMYLCATVPSFNTGELFFGEGSRLTVL.

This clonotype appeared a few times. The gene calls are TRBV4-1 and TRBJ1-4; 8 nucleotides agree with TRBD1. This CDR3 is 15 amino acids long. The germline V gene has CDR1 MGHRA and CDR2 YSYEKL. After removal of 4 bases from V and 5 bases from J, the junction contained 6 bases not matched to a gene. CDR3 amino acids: CASSLFGTGNEKLFF. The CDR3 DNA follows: TGCGCCAGCAGCCTATTCGGGACAGGAAATGAAAAACTGTTTTTT.

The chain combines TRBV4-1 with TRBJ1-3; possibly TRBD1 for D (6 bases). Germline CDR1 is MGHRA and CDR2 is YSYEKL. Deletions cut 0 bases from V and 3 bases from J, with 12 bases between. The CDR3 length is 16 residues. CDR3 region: CASSQDWGGGGNTIYF. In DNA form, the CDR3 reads TGCGCCAGCAGCCAAGATTGGGGGGGCGGTGGAAACACCATATATTTT.

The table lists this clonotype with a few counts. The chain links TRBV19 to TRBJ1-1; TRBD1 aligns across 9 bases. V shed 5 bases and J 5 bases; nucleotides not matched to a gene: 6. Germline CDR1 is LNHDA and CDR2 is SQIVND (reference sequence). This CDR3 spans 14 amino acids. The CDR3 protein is CASSPTGGWTEAFF. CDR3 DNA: TGTGCCAGTAGTCCCACAGGGGGCTGGACTGAAGCTTTCTTT. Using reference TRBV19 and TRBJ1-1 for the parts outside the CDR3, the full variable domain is DGGITQSPKYLFRKEGQNVTLSCEQNLNHDAMYWYRQDPGQGLRLIYYSQIVNDFQKGDIAEGYSVSREKKESFPLTVTSAQKNPTAFYLCASSPTGGWTEAFFGQGTRLTVV.

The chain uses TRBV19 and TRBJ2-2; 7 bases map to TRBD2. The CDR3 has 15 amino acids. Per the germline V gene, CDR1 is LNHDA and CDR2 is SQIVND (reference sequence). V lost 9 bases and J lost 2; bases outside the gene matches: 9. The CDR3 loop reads CARPESGENTGELFF. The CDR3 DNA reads TGTGCCAGACCTGAGAGCGGGGAAAACACCGGGGAGCTGTTTTTT.

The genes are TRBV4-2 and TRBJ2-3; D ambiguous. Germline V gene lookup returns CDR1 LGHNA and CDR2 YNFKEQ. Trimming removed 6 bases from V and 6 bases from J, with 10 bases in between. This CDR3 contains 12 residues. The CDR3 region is CASSHDADTQYF. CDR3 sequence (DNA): TGTGCCAGCAGTCACGATGCGGATACGCAGTATTTT.

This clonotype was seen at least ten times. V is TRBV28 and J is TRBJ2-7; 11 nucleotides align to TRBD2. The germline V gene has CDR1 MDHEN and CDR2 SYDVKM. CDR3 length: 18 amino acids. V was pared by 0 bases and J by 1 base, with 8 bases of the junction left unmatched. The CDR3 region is CASSLWDGIAGGSYEQYF. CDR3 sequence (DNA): TGTGCCAGCAGTTTATGGGACGGGATAGCGGGAGGGTCCTACGAGCAGTACTTC. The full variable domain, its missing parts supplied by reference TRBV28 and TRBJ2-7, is DVKVTQSSRYLVKRTGEKVFLECVQDMDHENMFWYRQDPGLGLRLIYFSYDVKMKEKGDIPEGYSVSREKKERFSLILESASTNQTSMYLCASSLWDGIAGGSYEQYFGPGTRLTVT.

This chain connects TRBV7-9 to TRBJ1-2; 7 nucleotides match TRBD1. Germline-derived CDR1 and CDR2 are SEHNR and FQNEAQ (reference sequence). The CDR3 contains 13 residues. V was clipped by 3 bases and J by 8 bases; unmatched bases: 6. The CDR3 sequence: CASSFRQGDGYTF. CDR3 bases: TGTGCCAGCAGCTTTAGACAGGGCGACGGCTACACCTTC.

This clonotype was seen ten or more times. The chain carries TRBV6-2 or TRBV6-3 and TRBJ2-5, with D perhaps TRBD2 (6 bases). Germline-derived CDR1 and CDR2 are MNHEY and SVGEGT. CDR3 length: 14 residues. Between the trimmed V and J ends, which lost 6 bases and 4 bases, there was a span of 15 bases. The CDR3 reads CASSSTSLTETQYF. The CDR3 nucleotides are TGTGCCAGCAGCTCGACTAGTCTTACAGAGACCCAGTACTTC.

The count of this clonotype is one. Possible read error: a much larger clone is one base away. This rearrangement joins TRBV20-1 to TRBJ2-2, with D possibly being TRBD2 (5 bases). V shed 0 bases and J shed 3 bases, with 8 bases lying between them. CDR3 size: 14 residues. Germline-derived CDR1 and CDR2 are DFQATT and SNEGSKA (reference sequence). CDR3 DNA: TGCAGTGCTAGAGATCGGCGGGACACCGGGGAGCTGTTTTTT. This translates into CSARDRRDTGELFF.

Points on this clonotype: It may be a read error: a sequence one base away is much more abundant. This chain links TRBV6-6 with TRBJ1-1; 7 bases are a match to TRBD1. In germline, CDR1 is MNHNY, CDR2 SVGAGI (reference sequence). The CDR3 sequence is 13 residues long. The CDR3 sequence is CPSSYQGGTEAFF. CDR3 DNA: TGTCCCAGCAGTTACCAGGGGGGCACTGAAGCTTTCTTT.

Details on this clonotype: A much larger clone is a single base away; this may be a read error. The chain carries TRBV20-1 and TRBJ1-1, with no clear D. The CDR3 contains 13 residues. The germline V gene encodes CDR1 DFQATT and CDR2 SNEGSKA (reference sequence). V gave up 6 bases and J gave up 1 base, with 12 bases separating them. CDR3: CSAGQAGNTEAFF. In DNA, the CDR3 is TGCAGTGCCGGTCAAGCGGGGAACACTGAAGCTTTCTTT.

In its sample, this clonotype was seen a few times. The CDR3 sequence is CASSLGDRNLYGYTF. The CDR3 nucleotides read TGTGCCAGCAGTTTGGGGGACAGGAACCTTTATGGCTACACCTTC. V usage is TRBV28 and J usage is TRBJ1-2; TRBD1 aligns across 8 bases. The CDR3 extends over 15 amino acids. The germline V gene encodes CDR1 MDHEN and CDR2 SYDVKM. The V and J ends lost 3 bases and 5 bases, in that order; junction bases with no gene match: 8.

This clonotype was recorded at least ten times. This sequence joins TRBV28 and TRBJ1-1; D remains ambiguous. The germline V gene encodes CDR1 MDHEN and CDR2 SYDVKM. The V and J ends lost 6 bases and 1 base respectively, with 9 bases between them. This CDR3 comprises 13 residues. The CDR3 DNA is TGTGCCAGCAGCCCTTGGGGGAACACTGAAGCTTTCTTT. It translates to CASSPWGNTEAFF.

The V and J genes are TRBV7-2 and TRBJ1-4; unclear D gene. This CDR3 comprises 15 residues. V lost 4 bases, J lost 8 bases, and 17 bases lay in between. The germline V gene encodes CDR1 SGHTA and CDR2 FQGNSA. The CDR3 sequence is CASSSFNSNNEKLFF. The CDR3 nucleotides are TGTGCCAGCAGCTCGTTTAACTCCAACAACGAAAAACTGTTTTTT. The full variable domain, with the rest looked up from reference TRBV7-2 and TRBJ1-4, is GAGVSQSPSNKVTEKGKDVELRCDPISGHTALYWYRQSLGQGLEFLIYFQGNSAPDKSGLPSDRFSAERTGGSVSTLTIQRTQQEDSAVYLCASSSFNSNNEKLFFGSGTQLSVL.

The CDR3 sequence: CASSLGWRAGGYTF. The CDR3 DNA follows: TGTGCCAGCAGCTTAGGATGGAGGGCTGGTGGCTACACCTTC. J is TRBJ1-2 and V is TRBV7-2; D remains ambiguous. Trimming shortened V by 1 base and J by 7 bases, and 13 bases separated the two germline ends. This CDR3 is 14 amino acids long. Germline assignment: CDR1 SGHTA and CDR2 FQGNSA.

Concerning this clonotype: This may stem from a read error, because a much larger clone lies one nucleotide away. CDR3 loop: CASSLQGWPYKQYF. The DNA for the CDR3 is TGTGCCAGCAGCCTACAGGGGTGGCCCTACAAGCAGTACTTC. J is TRBJ2-7 and V is TRBV27, with 7 bases fitting TRBD1. Germline values: CDR1 MNHEY, CDR2 SMNVEV (reference sequence). CDR3 length: 14 residues.

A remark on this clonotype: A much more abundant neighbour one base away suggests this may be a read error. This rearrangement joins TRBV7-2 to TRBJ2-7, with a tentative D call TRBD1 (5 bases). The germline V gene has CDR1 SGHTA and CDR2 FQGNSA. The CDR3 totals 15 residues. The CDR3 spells CASSQDLMDNYEQYF. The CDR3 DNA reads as TGCGCCAGCAGCCAAGACTTGATGGACAACTACGAGCAGTACTTC.

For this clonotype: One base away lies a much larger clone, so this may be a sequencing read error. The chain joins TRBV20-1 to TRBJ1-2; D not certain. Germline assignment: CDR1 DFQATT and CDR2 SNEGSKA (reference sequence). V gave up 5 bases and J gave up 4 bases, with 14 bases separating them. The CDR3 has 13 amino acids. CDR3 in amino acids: CSARSPRTYGYTF. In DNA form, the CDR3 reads TGCAGTGCTCGGTCCCCGAGGACCTATGGCTACACCTTC.

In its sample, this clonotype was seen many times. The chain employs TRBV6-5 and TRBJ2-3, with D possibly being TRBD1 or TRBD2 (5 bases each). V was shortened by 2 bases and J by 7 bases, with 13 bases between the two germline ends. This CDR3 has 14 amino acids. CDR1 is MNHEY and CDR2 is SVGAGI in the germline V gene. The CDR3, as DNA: TGTGCCAGCAGTTACGTGGGGGACGCTTATACGCAGTATTTT. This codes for CASSYVGDAYTQYF.

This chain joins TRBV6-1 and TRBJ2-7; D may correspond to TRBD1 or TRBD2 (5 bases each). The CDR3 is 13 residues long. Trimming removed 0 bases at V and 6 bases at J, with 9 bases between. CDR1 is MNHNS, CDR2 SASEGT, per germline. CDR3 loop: CASSEAAGTEQYF. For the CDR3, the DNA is TGTGCCAGCAGTGAAGCGGCAGGGACCGAGCAGTACTTC.

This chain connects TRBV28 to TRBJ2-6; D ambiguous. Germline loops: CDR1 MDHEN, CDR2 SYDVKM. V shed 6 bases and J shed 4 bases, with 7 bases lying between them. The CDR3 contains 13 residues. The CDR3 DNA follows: TGTGCCAGCAGCCGCCCCGGGGCCAACGTCCTGACTTTC. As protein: CASSRPGANVLTF.

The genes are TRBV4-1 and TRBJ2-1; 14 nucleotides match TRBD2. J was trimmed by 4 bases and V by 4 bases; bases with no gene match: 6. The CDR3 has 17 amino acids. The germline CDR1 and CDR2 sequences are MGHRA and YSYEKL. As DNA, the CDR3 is TGCGCCAGCAGCCGCGGACTAGCGGGAGGATTGTACAATGAGCAGTTCTTC. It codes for CASSRGLAGGLYNEQFF.

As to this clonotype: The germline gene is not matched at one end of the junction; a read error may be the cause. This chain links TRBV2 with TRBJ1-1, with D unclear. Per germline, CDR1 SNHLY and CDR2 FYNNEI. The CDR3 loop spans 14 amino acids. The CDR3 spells CASGLSPRNTEALF. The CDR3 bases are TGTGCCAGCGGACTTTCCCCGAGAAACACTGAAGCTTTATTT.

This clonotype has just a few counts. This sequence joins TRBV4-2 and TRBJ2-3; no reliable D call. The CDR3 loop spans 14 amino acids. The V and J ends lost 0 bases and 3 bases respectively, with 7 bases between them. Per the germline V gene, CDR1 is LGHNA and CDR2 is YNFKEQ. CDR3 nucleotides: TGTGCCAGCAGCCAAGATCAACATACAGATACGCAGTATTTT. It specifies CASSQDQHTDTQYF.